This T cell receptor beta chain stems from a study of cytomegalovirus exposure and HLA in healthy donors. Across the whole study: Early on, a data release was issued that held roughly 80 million unique TCRs from HLA-typed donors. Findings of the study overall: Earlier analysis yielded a pattern in which most TCR beta V segments were productive about 90% or about 30% of the time. Follow-up analysis later connected one missense variant in DCLRE1C with trimming of TCR beta V- and J-genes.

About this clone itself: Its antigen is unidentified.

In the PCR, 60 Vbeta and 13 Jbeta primers were used. Sequencing used immunoSEQ multiplex PCR; TCRdb keeps in-frame clones, though not all of them. The repertoire holds approximately 53,000 clones, with roughly 80% as singletons. V was trimmed by 4 bases and J by 6 bases, leaving 16 bases between them. The germline gives CDR1 MGHRA, CDR2 YSYEKL. The length of the CDR3 is 15 residues. Though probably carrying unrecorded immune exposures, donors were nominally healthy at sampling. The material sequenced was PBMCs. This sequence originates from a woman in her 40s in good health and CMV-seropositive. The chain carries TRBV4-1 and TRBJ1-5; no clear D. CDR3 nucleotide sequence: TGCGCCAGCAGCCGAGATCGGGGAGCGGGTCAGCCCCAGCATTTT. This encodes CASSRDRGAGQPQHF.